Presented here are 21 T cell receptor beta chains from one specimen sequenced in a study of cytomegalovirus exposure and HLA in healthy donors. The PCR had 60 Vbeta and 13 Jbeta primers. TCRdb's table, derived via immunoSEQ multiplex PCR, lists solely in-frame clones and lacks some. This sample has approximately 120,000 clones; about 79% occur once, and the top ten carry roughly 3%. Sequenced: PBMCs. These receptors came from a woman aged 50 to 60 in good health and CMV-seronegative.

The V gene is TRBV27, the J gene TRBJ1-2; tentatively, D is TRBD1 (6 bases). Germline values: CDR1 MNHEY, CDR2 SMNVEV (reference sequence). The CDR3 is made up of 13 amino acids. Trimming pared 3 bases from V and 7 bases from J, leaving 12 bases between. The CDR3 DNA reads as TGTGCCAGCAGTTTTACAGGGTTTTCTGGCTACACCTTC. Protein product: CASSFTGFSGYTF.

V gene TRBV4-3 combines with J gene TRBJ1-1; maybe TRBD1 (6 bases). This CDR3 has 14 amino acids. V was pared by 4 bases and J by 1 base, with 10 bases between. Germline lookup yields CDR1 LGHNA and CDR2 YSLEER. The CDR3: CASSPRGGNTEAFF. In nucleotides, the CDR3 is TGCGCCAGCAGCCCGAGAGGGGGGAACACTGAAGCTTTCTTT.

The CDR3 spells CASSPPAGRNEKLFF. Written as DNA, the CDR3 is TGTGCCAGCAGTCCTCCGGCAGGTAGAAATGAAAAACTGTTTTTT. The rearrangement uses TRBV25-1 and TRBJ1-4; D is uncertain. The CDR3 extends over 15 amino acids. The V gene lost 5 bases and the J gene lost 5 bases, with 15 bases spanning the gap. CDR1 is MGHDK and CDR2 is SYGVNS in the germline V gene.

The chain employs TRBV28 and TRBJ2-3, with 9 bases lining up with TRBD2. The CDR3 totals 16 residues. Germline V lookup: CDR1 MDHEN, CDR2 SYDVKM. Trimming took 8 bases from V and 2 from J; bases not matched to a gene: 11. CDR3 DNA sequence: TGTGCCAGCCTCACCTCTCTAGCGGGGATCACAGATACGCAGTATTTT. Translated, it gives CASLTSLAGITDTQYF.

The rearrangement joins TRBV9 to TRBJ1-2, with 7 bases fitting TRBD1. Germline V gene lookup returns CDR1 SGDLS and CDR2 YYNGEE. This CDR3 comprises 17 residues. With 3 bases clipped from V and 7 bases from J, the junction kept 18 bases outside the gene matches. The CDR3 DNA reads TGTGCCAGCAGCGCCACACTACAATCCGACAGGGACAGTGGCTACACCTTC. This translates into CASSATLQSDRDSGYTF.

This sequence joins TRBV2 and TRBJ2-5; 9 bases align to TRBD1. CDR1 and CDR2 (germline): SNHLY, FYNNEI. Trimming at V came to 5 bases and at J to 5 bases, leaving 9 bases not matched to a gene. This CDR3 contains 15 residues. CDR3 nucleotide sequence: TGTGCCAGCAGTAGAACAGGGGGCGGTAGGGAGACCCAGTACTTC. The encoded protein is CASSRTGGGRETQYF.

J is TRBJ2-1 and V is TRBV7-8; 9 bases line up with TRBD2. CDR3 size: 15 residues. J lost 9 bases, V lost 5 bases, and 11 bases had no gene match. Germline lookup yields CDR1 SGHVS and CDR2 FQNEAQ. The CDR3 DNA follows: TGTGCCAGCAGCATTAAATTAGCGGGAGCGGTTGAGCAGTTCTTC. It yields the protein CASSIKLAGAVEQFF.

The chain joins TRBV4-1 to TRBJ2-3; 9 bases are a match to TRBD2. CDR1 is MGHRA, CDR2 YSYEKL, per germline. The CDR3 is 17 residues long. J lost 3 bases, V lost 3 bases, and 10 bases had no gene match. The CDR3 reads CASSHQLAGPSTDTQYF. DNA for the CDR3: TGCGCCAGCAGCCATCAGCTAGCGGGGCCCTCTACAGATACGCAGTATTTT.

The J gene is TRBJ1-2, the V gene TRBV7-2, with D uncertain. Trimming left V 2 bases short and J 4 bases short, with 5 bases between. The CDR3 is 12 amino acids. The germline V gene has CDR1 SGHTA and CDR2 FQGNSA. The CDR3 sequence is CASSLHSYGYTF. CDR3 DNA: TGTGCCAGCAGCTTACACAGCTATGGCTACACCTTC.

V is TRBV7-9 and J is TRBJ1-5, with no clear D. Germline assignment: CDR1 SEHNR and CDR2 FQNEAQ (reference sequence). This CDR3 has 14 residues. Trimming removed 1 base at V and 2 bases at J, with 6 bases between. The CDR3 here is CASSLGQGNQPQHF. Written as DNA, the CDR3 is TGTGCCAGCAGCTTAGGGCAGGGCAATCAGCCCCAGCATTTT.

This sequence joins TRBV6-5 and TRBJ1-1; 8 nucleotides match TRBD1. There are 15 residues in the CDR3. V trimming: 6 bases; J trimming: 11 bases; junction bases outside the gene matches: 17. Germline V gene lookup returns CDR1 MNHEY and CDR2 SVGAGI. CDR3 sequence reads: CASSMTGTGVSEAFF. The CDR3 nucleotides read TGTGCCAGCAGCATGACCGGGACAGGAGTTTCCGAGGCTTTCTTT.

This clone was recorded a few times. The chain links TRBV19 to TRBJ2-7; D unclear. Trimming cost V 8 bases and J 0 bases, with 14 bases left between them. CDR1 is LNHDA, CDR2 SQIVND, per germline (reference sequence). The CDR3 totals 14 residues. The CDR3 region has the DNA TGTGCCAGTCTGGGCGCAGGAAGCTCCTACGAGCAGTACTTC. It translates to CASLGAGSSYEQYF.

The chain links TRBV5-1 to TRBJ2-3; 7 positions match TRBD2. The junction had 5 bases not matched to a gene; V was cut back by 0 bases and J by 1 base. Germline CDR1 and CDR2: SGHRS and YFSETQ. CDR3 length: 16 residues. The CDR3 is CASSLEGRAGTDTQYF. In DNA form, the CDR3 reads TGCGCCAGCAGCTTGGAAGGGAGGGCGGGCACAGATACGCAGTATTTT.

This chain connects TRBV7-8 to TRBJ1-2; 10 bases match TRBD1. V lost 5 bases, J lost 6 bases, and 12 bases stayed unmatched. The germline V gene encodes CDR1 SGHVS and CDR2 FQNEAQ. There are 16 residues in the CDR3. The CDR3 is CASSRRRFGTGDGYTF. DNA for the CDR3: TGTGCCAGCAGCCGACGACGATTTGGGACAGGGGATGGCTACACCTTC.

As DNA, the CDR3 is TGTGCCAGCAGCTTTAGCGGGGTAAGCTCCTACGAGCAGTACTTC. Translation: CASSFSGVSSYEQYF. V is TRBV7-2 and J is TRBJ2-7; 8 positions match TRBD2. With V trimmed by 3 bases and J by 0 bases, 4 bases remained unmatched. Germline CDR1 and CDR2: SGHTA and FQGNSA. The CDR3 totals 15 residues.

This clone was found a few times. The J gene is TRBJ2-7, the V gene TRBV7-8, with TRBD1 identical over 10 bases. J gave up 6 bases and V 5 bases, and 7 bases lay outside the gene matches. The CDR3 has 14 residues. Germline assignment: CDR1 SGHVS and CDR2 FQNEAQ. The CDR3: CASSHRDRGVEQYF. DNA of the CDR3: TGTGCCAGCAGCCACCGGGACAGGGGTGTCGAGCAGTACTTC.

The V and J genes are TRBV6-5 and TRBJ2-7, with a possible D match to TRBD2 (6 bases). CDR1 is MNHEY, CDR2 SVGAGI, per germline. Between the trimmed V and J ends, which lost 1 base and 4 bases, there was a span of 11 bases. The CDR3 covers 14 residues. The CDR3 DNA is TGTGCCAGCAGTTACTTGGGCGGGAAGTACGAGCAGTACTTC. Its translation: CASSYLGGKYEQYF.

CDR3 sequence reads: CASSLGGAYNEQFF. The CDR3 DNA follows: TGTGCCAGCAGTTTAGGGGGGGCCTACAATGAGCAGTTCTTC. This rearrangement joins TRBV27 to TRBJ2-1; the match to TRBD2 covers 7 bases. V gave up 2 bases and J gave up 2 bases; unmatched junction bases: 0. The CDR3 spans 14 residues. Germline assignment: CDR1 MNHEY and CDR2 SMNVEV (reference sequence).

This clone was seen only a few times. The chain uses TRBV27 and TRBJ2-7; D is uncertain. Trimming stripped 3 bases from V and 4 bases from J, with 13 bases between. The CDR3 consists of 14 residues. Germline lookup yields CDR1 MNHEY and CDR2 SMNVEV (reference sequence). CDR3 loop: CASSFHGESYEQYF. The CDR3, as DNA: TGTGCCAGCAGTTTCCACGGTGAGAGTTACGAGCAGTACTTC.

The chain has TRBV6-1 and TRBJ2-7; 9 bases line up with TRBD2. CDR3 length equals 14 residues. Germline V gene sequence: CDR1 MNHNS, CDR2 SASEGT. V lost 0 bases to trimming and J lost 11 bases; unmatched junction nucleotides: 8. The chain's CDR3 is CASSEAESGRRKYF. CDR3 DNA: TGTGCCAGCAGTGAAGCGGAAAGCGGGAGGAGAAAGTACTTC.

The chain uses TRBV5-6 and TRBJ2-2, with 8 bases lining up with TRBD1. The J segment lost 7 bases and the V segment lost 4 bases, leaving 9 bases of the junction unmatched. The CDR3 covers 15 residues. CDR1 SGHDT and CDR2 YYEEEE come from the germline V gene. In DNA form, the CDR3 reads TGTGCCAGCAGCCGAGAGACAGGGGCGGGCGGGGAGCTGTTTTTT. Translation gives CASSRETGAGGELFF.